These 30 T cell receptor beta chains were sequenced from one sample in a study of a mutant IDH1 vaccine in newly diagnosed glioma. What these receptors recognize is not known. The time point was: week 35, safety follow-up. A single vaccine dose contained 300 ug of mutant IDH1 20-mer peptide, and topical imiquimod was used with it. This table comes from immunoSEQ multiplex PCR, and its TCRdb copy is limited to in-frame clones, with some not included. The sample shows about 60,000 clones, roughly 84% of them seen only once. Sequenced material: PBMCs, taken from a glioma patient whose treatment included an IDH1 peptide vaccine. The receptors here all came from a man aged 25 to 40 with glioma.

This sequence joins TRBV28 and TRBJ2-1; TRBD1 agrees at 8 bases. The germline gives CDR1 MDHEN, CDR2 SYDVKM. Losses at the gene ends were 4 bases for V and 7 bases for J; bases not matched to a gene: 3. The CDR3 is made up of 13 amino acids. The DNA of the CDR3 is TGTGCCAGCAGTTCGGGACAGGTAAATGAGCAGTTCTTC. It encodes CASSSGQVNEQFF.

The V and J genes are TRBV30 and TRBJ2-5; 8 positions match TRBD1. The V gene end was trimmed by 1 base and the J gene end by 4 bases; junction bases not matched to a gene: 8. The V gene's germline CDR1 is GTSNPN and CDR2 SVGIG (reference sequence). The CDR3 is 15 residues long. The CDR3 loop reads CAWSADRAIGETQYF. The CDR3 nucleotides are TGTGCCTGGAGTGCGGACAGGGCGATCGGAGAGACCCAGTACTTC.

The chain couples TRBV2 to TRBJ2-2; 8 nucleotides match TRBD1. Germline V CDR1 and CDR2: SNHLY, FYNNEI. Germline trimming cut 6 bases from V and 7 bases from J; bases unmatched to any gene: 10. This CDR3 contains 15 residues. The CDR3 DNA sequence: TGTGCCAGCAGAGGACCGGGACAGGTCGTCGGGGAGCTGTTTTTT. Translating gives CASRGPGQVVGELFF.

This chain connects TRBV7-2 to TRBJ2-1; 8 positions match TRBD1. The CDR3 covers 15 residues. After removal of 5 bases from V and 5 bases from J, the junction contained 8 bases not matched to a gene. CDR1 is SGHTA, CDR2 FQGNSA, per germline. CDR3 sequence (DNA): TGTGCCAGCAGCCACCGGGGACAGGTAGACAATGAGCAGTTCTTC. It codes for CASSHRGQVDNEQFF. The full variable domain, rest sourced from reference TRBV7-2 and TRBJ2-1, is GAGVSQSPSNKVTEKGKDVELRCDPISGHTALYWYRQSLGQGLEFLIYFQGNSAPDKSGLPSDRFSAERTGGSVSTLTIQRTQQEDSAVYLCASSHRGQVDNEQFFGPGTRLTVL.

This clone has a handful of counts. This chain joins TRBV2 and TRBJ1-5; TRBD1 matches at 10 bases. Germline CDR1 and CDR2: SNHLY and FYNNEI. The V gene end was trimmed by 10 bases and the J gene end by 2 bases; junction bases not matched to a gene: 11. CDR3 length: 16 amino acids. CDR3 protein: CATRGGTGDGNQPQHF. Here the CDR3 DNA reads TGTGCCACCCGGGGGGGGACAGGGGACGGCAATCAGCCCCAGCATTTT. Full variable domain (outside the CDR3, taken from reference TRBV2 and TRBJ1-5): EPEVTQTPSHQVTQMGQEVILRCVPISNHLYFYWYRQILGQKVEFLVSFYNNEISEKSEIFDDQFSVERPDGSNFTLKIRSTKLEDSAMYFCATRGGTGDGNQPQHFGDGTRLSIL.

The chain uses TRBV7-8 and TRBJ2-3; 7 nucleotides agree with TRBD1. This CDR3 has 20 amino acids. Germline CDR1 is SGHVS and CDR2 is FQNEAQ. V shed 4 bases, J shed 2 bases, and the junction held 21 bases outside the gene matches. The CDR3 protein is CASSSPSKGAEGTYTDTQYF. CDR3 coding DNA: TGTGCCAGCAGCTCGCCTAGTAAGGGGGCTGAGGGGACCTACACAGATACGCAGTATTTT.

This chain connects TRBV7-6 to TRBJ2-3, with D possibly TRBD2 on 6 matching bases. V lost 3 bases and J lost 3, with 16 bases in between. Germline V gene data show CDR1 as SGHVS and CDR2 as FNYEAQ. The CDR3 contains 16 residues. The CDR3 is CASSLVLPGETDTQYF. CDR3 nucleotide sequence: TGTGCCAGCAGCTTGGTCCTTCCGGGGGAAACAGATACGCAGTATTTT.

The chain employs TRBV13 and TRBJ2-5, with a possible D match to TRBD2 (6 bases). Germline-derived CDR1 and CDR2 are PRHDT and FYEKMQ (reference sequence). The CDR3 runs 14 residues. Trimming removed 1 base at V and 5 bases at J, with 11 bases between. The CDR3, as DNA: TGTGCCAGCAGCTTAGCGGGGGTCCGGGAGACCCAGTACTTC. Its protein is CASSLAGVRETQYF.

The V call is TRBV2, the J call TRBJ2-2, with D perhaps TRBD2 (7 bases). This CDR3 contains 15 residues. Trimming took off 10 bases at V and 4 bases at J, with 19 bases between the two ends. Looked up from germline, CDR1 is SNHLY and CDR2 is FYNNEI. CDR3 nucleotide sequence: TGTGCCACGTTTAGGGGGGGCGCTCGCACCGGGGAGCTGTTTTTT. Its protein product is CATFRGGARTGELFF.

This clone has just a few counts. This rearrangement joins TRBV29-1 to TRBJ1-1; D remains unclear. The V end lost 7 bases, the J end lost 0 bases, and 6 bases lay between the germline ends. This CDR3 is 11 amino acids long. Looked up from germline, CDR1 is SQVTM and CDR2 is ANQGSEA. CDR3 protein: CSGSVNTEAFF. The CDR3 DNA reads TGCAGCGGCAGTGTGAACACTGAAGCTTTCTTT.

CDR3 sequence (DNA): TGTGCCAGCAGCGGGACTAGCCTAGATACGCAGTATTTT. This sequence encodes CASSGTSLDTQYF. The chain employs TRBV9 and TRBJ2-3; 8 nucleotides line up with TRBD2. V lost 3 bases and J lost 5; bases outside the gene matches: 2. Germline V gene lookup returns CDR1 SGDLS and CDR2 YYNGEE. The CDR3 has 13 residues.

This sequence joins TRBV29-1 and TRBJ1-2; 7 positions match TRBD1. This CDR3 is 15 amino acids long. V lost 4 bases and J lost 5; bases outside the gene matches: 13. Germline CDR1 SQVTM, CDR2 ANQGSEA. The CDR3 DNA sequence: TGCAGCGTTGTAATTAGGTCGGGACAGTTTTATGGCTACACCTTC. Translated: CSVVIRSGQFYGYTF.

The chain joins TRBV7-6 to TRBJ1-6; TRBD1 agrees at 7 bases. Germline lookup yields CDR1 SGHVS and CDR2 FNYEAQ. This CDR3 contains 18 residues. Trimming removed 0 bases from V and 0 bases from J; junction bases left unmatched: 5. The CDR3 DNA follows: TGTGCCAGCAGCTTAGCGATCAGGGGGAGCTCCTATAATTCACCCCTCCACTTT. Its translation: CASSLAIRGSSYNSPLHF.

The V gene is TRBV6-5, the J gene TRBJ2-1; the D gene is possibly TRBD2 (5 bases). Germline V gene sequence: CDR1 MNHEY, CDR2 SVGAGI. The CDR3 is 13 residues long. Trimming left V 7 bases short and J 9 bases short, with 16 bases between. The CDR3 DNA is TGTGCCAGCAACTATTTCAGAGGGAGTGAGCAGTTCTTC. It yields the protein CASNYFRGSEQFF.

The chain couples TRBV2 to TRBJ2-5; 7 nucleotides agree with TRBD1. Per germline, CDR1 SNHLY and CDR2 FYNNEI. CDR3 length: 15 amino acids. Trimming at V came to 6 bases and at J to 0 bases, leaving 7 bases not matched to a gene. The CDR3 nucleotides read TGTGCCAGCAGCGACTACAGGGGACACCAAGAGACCCAGTACTTC. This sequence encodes CASSDYRGHQETQYF. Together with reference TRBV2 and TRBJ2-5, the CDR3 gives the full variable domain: EPEVTQTPSHQVTQMGQEVILRCVPISNHLYFYWYRQILGQKVEFLVSFYNNEISEKSEIFDDQFSVERPDGSNFTLKIRSTKLEDSAMYFCASSDYRGHQETQYFGPGTRLLVL.

Here the CDR3 reads CAGTGTGGVVSYGYTF. CDR3 DNA: TGTGCCGGGACCGGGACAGGGGGCGTAGTGAGCTATGGCTACACCTTC. V and J are TRBV2 and TRBJ1-2; 12 bases fit TRBD1. CDR1 SNHLY and CDR2 FYNNEI come from the germline V gene. V shed 11 bases and J 4 bases; nucleotides not matched to a gene: 14. The CDR3 runs 16 residues.

CDR3 sequence reads: CAISNPTVSEEQYF. The CDR3 coding sequence is TGTGCCATCAGTAACCCGACAGTCTCGGAGGAGCAGTACTTC. The chain uses TRBV10-3 and TRBJ2-7, with a tentative D call TRBD1 (5 bases). The CDR3 runs to 14 residues. V lost 5 bases and J 7 bases, leaving 18 bases between the germline ends. Germline CDR1 and CDR2: ENHRY and SYGVKD.

The CDR3 DNA reads TGTGCCAGCAGCTCGTCGGGACAGCCGCCCGAGCAGTACTTC. It specifies CASSSSGQPPEQYF. The gene calls are TRBV13 and TRBJ2-7; 7 positions agree with TRBD1. With 4 bases clipped from V and 6 bases from J, the junction kept 9 bases outside the gene matches. The CDR3 has 14 amino acids. Looked up from germline, CDR1 is PRHDT and CDR2 is FYEKMQ (reference sequence).

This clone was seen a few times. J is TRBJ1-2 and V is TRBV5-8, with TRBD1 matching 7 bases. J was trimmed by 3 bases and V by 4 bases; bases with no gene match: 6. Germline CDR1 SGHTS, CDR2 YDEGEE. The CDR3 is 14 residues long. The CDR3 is CASSGGQRDYGYTF. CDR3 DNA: TGTGCCAGCAGCGGGGGACAGCGGGACTATGGCTACACCTTC.

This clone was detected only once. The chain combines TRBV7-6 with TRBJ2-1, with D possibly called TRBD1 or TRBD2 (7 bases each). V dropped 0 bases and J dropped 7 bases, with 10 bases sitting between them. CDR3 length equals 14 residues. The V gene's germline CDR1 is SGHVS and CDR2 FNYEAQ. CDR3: CASSLAQGGNEQFF. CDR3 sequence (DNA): TGTGCCAGCAGCTTAGCCCAGGGGGGGAATGAGCAGTTCTTC.

The CDR3 coding sequence is TGTGCCAGCAGTTTAGCGGGTGTCGCTGGAAACACCATATATTTT. Its translation is CASSLAGVAGNTIYF. J is TRBJ1-3 and V is TRBV27; D not resolved. The CDR3 covers 15 residues. Germline loops: CDR1 MNHEY, CDR2 SMNVEV (reference sequence). V dropped 2 bases and J dropped 2 bases, with 10 bases sitting between them.

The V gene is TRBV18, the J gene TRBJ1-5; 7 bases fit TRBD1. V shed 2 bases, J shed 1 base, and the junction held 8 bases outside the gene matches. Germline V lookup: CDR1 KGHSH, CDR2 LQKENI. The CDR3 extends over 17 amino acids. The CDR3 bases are TGTGCCAGCTCACCATCGGCAGGGGGTAGGAGCAATCAGCCCCAGCATTTT. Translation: CASSPSAGGRSNQPQHF.

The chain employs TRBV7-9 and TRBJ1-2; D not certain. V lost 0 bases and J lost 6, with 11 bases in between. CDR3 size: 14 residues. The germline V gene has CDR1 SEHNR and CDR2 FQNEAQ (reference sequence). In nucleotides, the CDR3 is TGTGCCAGCAGCTTAGCGCTGAGAGGGAATGGCTACACCTTC. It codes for CASSLALRGNGYTF.

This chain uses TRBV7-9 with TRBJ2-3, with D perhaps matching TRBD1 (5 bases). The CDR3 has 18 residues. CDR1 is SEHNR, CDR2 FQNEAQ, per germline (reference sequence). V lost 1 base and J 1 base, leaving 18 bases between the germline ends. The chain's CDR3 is CASSLVTGPKVRTDTQYF. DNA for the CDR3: TGTGCCAGCAGCTTAGTTACAGGTCCAAAGGTCCGCACAGATACGCAGTATTTT.

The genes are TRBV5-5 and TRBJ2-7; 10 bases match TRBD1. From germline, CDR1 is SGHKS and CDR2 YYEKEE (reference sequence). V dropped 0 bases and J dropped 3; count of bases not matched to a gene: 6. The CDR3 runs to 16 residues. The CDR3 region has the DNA TGTGCCAGCAGCTTGGGACAGGGGGCGCTGAGCTACGAGCAGTACTTC. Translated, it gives CASSLGQGALSYEQYF.

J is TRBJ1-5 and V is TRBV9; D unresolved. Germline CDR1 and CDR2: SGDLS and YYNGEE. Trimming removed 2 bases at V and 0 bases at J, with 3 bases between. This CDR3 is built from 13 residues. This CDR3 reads CASSVNSNQPQHF. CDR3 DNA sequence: TGTGCCAGCAGCGTCAATAGCAATCAGCCCCAGCATTTT.

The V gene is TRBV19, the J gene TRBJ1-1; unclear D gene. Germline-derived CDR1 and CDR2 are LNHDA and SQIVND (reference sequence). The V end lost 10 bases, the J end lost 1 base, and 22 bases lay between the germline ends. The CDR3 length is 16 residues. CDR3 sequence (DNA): TGTGCCATCATAGCTGGGTCAGGAACATCGAACACTGAAGCTTTCTTT. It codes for CAIIAGSGTSNTEAFF.

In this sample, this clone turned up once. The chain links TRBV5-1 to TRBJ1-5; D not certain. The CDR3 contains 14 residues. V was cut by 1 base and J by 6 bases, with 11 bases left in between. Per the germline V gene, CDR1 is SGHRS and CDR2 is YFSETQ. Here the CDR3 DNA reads TGCGCCAGCAGCTTGATTCCGGGTAGTCAGCCCCAGCATTTT. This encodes CASSLIPGSQPQHF.

In nucleotides, the CDR3 is TGTGCCAGCTCACCACTTGGGTCGACCGGGAATCAGCCCCAGCATTTT. Its translation: CASSPLGSTGNQPQHF. This sequence joins TRBV18 and TRBJ1-5; D gene ambiguous. V lost 1 base, J lost 4 bases, and 14 bases lay in between. The CDR3 is made up of 16 amino acids. Per germline, CDR1 KGHSH and CDR2 LQKENI. The variable domain in full, completed from reference TRBV18 and TRBJ1-5, reads NAGVMQNPRHLVRRRGQEARLRCSPMKGHSHVYWYRQLPEEGLKFMVYLQKENIIDESGMPKERFSAEFPKEGPSILRIQQVVRGDSAAYFCASSPLGSTGNQPQHFGDGTRLSIL.

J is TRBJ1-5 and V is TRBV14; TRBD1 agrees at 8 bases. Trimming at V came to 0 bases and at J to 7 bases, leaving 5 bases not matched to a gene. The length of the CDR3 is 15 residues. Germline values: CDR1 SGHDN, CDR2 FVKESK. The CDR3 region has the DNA TGTGCCAGCAGCCAAGATGGACAGGGTCTCCAGCCCCAGCATTTT. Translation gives CASSQDGQGLQPQHF.